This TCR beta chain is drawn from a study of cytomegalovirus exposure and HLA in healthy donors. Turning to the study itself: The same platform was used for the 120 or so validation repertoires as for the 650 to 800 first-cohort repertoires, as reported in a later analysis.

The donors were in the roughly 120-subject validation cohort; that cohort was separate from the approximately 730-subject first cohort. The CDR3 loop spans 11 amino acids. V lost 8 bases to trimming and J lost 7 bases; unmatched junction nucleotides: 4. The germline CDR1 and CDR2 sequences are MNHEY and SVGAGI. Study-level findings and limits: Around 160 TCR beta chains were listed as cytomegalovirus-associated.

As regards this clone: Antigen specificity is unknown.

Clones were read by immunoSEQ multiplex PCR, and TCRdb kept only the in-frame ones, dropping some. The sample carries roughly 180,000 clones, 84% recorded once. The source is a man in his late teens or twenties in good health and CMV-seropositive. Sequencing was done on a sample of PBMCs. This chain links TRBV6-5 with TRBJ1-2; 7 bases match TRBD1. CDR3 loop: CASGQDAGYTF. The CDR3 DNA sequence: TGTGCCAGCGGACAGGATGCTGGCTACACCTTC.